The 20 T cell receptor beta chains below all came from one sample that was sequenced in a study of T cell changes during pregnancy in multiple sclerosis. The assay was immunoSEQ multiplex PCR, and TCRdb's table has in-frame clones only and misses some. Found here are tens of thousands of clones, about 89% of them singletons; the top ten hold about 11%. The source material was CD8+ T cells from peripheral blood mononuclear cells, sampled in the third trimester of pregnancy. The receptors originated from a female donor with multiple sclerosis, enrolled in a pregnancy study.

The rearrangement links TRBV5-6 to TRBJ1-2; maybe TRBD1 (6 bases). Trimming pared 3 bases from V and 8 bases from J, leaving 23 bases between. This CDR3 is built from 16 residues. Germline V CDR1 and CDR2: SGHDT, YYEEEE. The CDR3 nucleotides are TGTGCCAGCAGCTCGAGAACCGCCCCAGGGGCTAGGGGCTACACCTTC. Translating it yields CASSSRTAPGARGYTF.

In this sample, this clone turned up once. The chain joins TRBV4-1 to TRBJ2-1; a weak D match, TRBD1 (5 bases). V gave up 7 bases and J gave up 4 bases, with 26 bases separating them. The CDR3 sequence is 18 residues long. Germline V gives CDR1 MGHRA, CDR2 YSYEKL. This CDR3 is CASTKAEDNSWGYNEQFF. CDR3 nucleotides: TGCGCCAGCACCAAAGCCGAGGACAACTCCTGGGGATACAATGAGCAGTTCTTC.

The chain is built from TRBV19 and TRBJ1-2; D might be TRBD1 (5 bases). V was cut by 8 bases and J by 6 bases, with 16 bases left in between. The CDR3 runs to 13 residues. The germline gives CDR1 LNHDA, CDR2 SQIVND (reference sequence). CDR3 region: CASSDQGIDGYTF. The CDR3 DNA sequence: TGTGCCAGTTCCGACCAGGGAATCGATGGCTACACCTTC.

The chain employs TRBV18 and TRBJ1-3, with a tentative D call TRBD1 (5 bases). Deletions cut 3 bases from V and 2 bases from J, with 14 bases between. The CDR3 has 16 residues. Germline V lookup: CDR1 KGHSH, CDR2 LQKENI. The CDR3 loop reads CASSPFLGAPGNTIYF. DNA for the CDR3: TGTGCCAGCTCACCTTTTCTAGGGGCCCCTGGAAACACCATATATTTT. Full variable domain (remainder filled in from reference TRBV18 and TRBJ1-3): NAGVMQNPRHLVRRRGQEARLRCSPMKGHSHVYWYRQLPEEGLKFMVYLQKENIIDESGMPKERFSAEFPKEGPSILRIQQVVRGDSAAYFCASSPFLGAPGNTIYFGEGSWLTVV.

V and J are TRBV19 and TRBJ1-1; 9 nucleotides line up with TRBD1. The length of the CDR3 is 15 residues. Germline trimming cut 7 bases from V and 3 bases from J; bases unmatched to any gene: 9. Germline lookup yields CDR1 LNHDA and CDR2 SQIVND (reference sequence). For the CDR3, the DNA is TGTGCCAGTATCAACAGGGGGCGCTTAGACACTGAAGCTTTCTTT. Translating it yields CASINRGRLDTEAFF.

The chain links TRBV10-3 to TRBJ1-3, with 7 bases lining up with TRBD1. The CDR3 sequence is 17 residues long. Germline V gene data show CDR1 as ENHRY and CDR2 as SYGVKD. V was clipped by 2 bases and J by 0 bases; unmatched bases: 7. The CDR3: CAISETGALFSGNTIYF. The CDR3 DNA follows: TGTGCCATCAGTGAGACAGGGGCCCTCTTCTCTGGAAACACCATATATTTT.

The rearrangement uses TRBV12-5 and TRBJ2-7; 11 nucleotides align to TRBD1. Looked up from germline, CDR1 is LGHNT and CDR2 is FRNRAP. The V and J ends lost 1 base and 2 bases, in that order; junction bases with no gene match: 1. The CDR3 runs to 15 residues. CDR3 bases: TGTGCTAGTGGTTTGGGGGGACAGGGGGCCTACGAGCAGTACTTC. It yields the protein CASGLGGQGAYEQYF.

The chain's CDR3 is CASSSGRTDHNSPLHF. For the CDR3, the DNA is TGTGCCAGCAGCTCCGGGAGAACAGACCATAATTCACCCCTCCACTTT. The rearrangement joins TRBV7-2 to TRBJ1-6; unclear D gene. Trimming stripped 4 bases from V and 5 bases from J, with 15 bases between. Looked up from germline, CDR1 is SGHTA and CDR2 is FQGNSA. This CDR3 has 16 amino acids. The full variable domain, its missing parts supplied by reference TRBV7-2 and TRBJ1-6, is GAGVSQSPSNKVTEKGKDVELRCDPISGHTALYWYRQSLGQGLEFLIYFQGNSAPDKSGLPSDRFSAERTGGSVSTLTIQRTQQEDSAVYLCASSSGRTDHNSPLHFGNGTRLTVT.

The CDR3 DNA reads as TGTGCCAGCAGTTTAGACTCTTTCTCTAGCGGGGAGCTGTTTTTT. Its protein product is CASSLDSFSSGELFF. The chain combines TRBV27 with TRBJ2-2; no clear D gene. This CDR3 comprises 15 residues. The V and J ends lost 2 bases and 7 bases respectively, with 14 bases between them. The germline V gene has CDR1 MNHEY and CDR2 SMNVEV (reference sequence).

CDR3 nucleotides: TGTGCCAGCAGCCCACTTGAGACTCTCCCATACGAGCAGTACTTC. Encoded protein: CASSPLETLPYEQYF. The chain employs TRBV14 and TRBJ2-7; D is unclear. The CDR3 length is 15 residues. Germline values: CDR1 SGHDN, CDR2 FVKESK. V was cut by 4 bases and J by 4 bases, with 17 bases left in between.

CDR3 DNA sequence: TGTGCCAGCAGCCACTACCGGGAGCCAAGTTATGGCTACACCTTC. It yields the protein CASSHYREPSYGYTF. The rearrangement links TRBV7-9 to TRBJ1-2, with unresolved D. This CDR3 region has 15 residues. Between the trimmed V and J ends, which lost 5 bases and 5 bases, there was a span of 18 bases. Germline V gene data show CDR1 as SEHNR and CDR2 as FQNEAQ (reference sequence).

The chain is built from TRBV11-2 and TRBJ2-7, with D perhaps TRBD1 (6 bases). V lost 4 bases and J 0 bases, leaving 7 bases between the germline ends. Germline V gene lookup returns CDR1 SGHAT and CDR2 FQNNGV. The CDR3 is 13 amino acids. The CDR3 DNA is TGTGCCAGCAGCTGGGACATCTCCTACGAGCAGTACTTC. It is translated as CASSWDISYEQYF.

The CDR3 DNA follows: TGTGCCAGCAGCAAAGACAGGGCCCCGGGTTTAGCAGGCTACACCTTC. This encodes CASSKDRAPGLAGYTF. The chain uses TRBV11-2 and TRBJ1-2; 7 bases are shared with TRBD1. Germline lookup yields CDR1 SGHAT and CDR2 FQNNGV. J lost 8 bases, V lost 5 bases, and 17 bases had no gene match. This CDR3 region has 16 residues.

The chain employs TRBV19 and TRBJ2-6, with D possibly matching TRBD1 (7 bases). V was clipped by 7 bases and J by 0 bases, with 19 bases between them. CDR1 LNHDA and CDR2 SQIVND come from the germline V gene (reference sequence). This CDR3 contains 18 residues. The CDR3 bases are TGTGCCAGTACCTCAGGGCCAGGGGGAGGCTCTGGGGCCAACGTCCTGACTTTC. Translation: CASTSGPGGGSGANVLTF. Together with reference TRBV19 and TRBJ2-6, the CDR3 gives the full variable domain: DGGITQSPKYLFRKEGQNVTLSCEQNLNHDAMYWYRQDPGQGLRLIYYSQIVNDFQKGDIAEGYSVSREKKESFPLTVTSAQKNPTAFYLCASTSGPGGGSGANVLTFGAGSRLTVL.

The V gene is TRBV7-6, the J gene TRBJ2-7, with TRBD2 identical over 9 bases. V trimming: 0 bases; J trimming: 6 bases; junction bases outside the gene matches: 9. The CDR3 extends over 16 amino acids. Per germline, CDR1 SGHVS and CDR2 FNYEAQ. CDR3 amino acids: CASSLAMTAGGGEQYF. Here the CDR3 DNA reads TGTGCCAGCAGCTTAGCGATGACAGCGGGAGGAGGCGAGCAGTACTTC.

J is TRBJ2-1 and V is TRBV27; D is ambiguous. V dropped 6 bases and J dropped 0 bases, with 6 bases sitting between them. CDR3 length: 13 residues. Germline CDR1 is MNHEY and CDR2 is SMNVEV (reference sequence). The CDR3 DNA is TGTGCCAGCAGCTCGAGCTCCTACAATGAGCAGTTCTTC. Protein product: CASSSSSYNEQFF.

This chain uses TRBV27 with TRBJ2-2; 9 bases are shared with TRBD1. The CDR3 contains 14 residues. V shed 7 bases, J shed 7 bases, and the junction held 7 bases outside the gene matches. CDR1 and CDR2 from the germline V gene are MNHEY and SMNVEV (reference sequence). As DNA, the CDR3 is TGTGCCAGCAAACACGGGACAGGGATCGGGGAGCTGTTTTTT. Its translation: CASKHGTGIGELFF.

This clone appeared a single time. V and J are TRBV9 and TRBJ2-1; TRBD1 matches at 8 bases. This CDR3 contains 19 residues. Germline lookup yields CDR1 SGDLS and CDR2 YYNGEE. The trim removed 9 bases at V and 3 bases at J, leaving 23 bases unmatched. CDR3 protein: CATRSLRAGGAYVYNEQFF. The CDR3 nucleotides read TGTGCCACCAGAAGCCTACGGGCAGGGGGCGCTTATGTCTACAATGAGCAGTTCTTC.

The gene calls are TRBV21-1 and TRBJ2-7; TRBD2 was called by the table and not checked on the DNA. TRBV21-1 is termed a pseudogene. This CDR3 spans 16 amino acids. This CDR3 is CASSKTPGRRYYEQYF. CDR3 bases: TGTGCCAGCAGCAAAACCCCGGGAAGGAGGTACTACGAGCAGTACTTC.

The chain recombines TRBV6-5 with TRBJ1-3; tentatively, D is TRBD1 (6 bases). V was clipped by 0 bases and J by 0 bases, with 9 bases between them. The CDR3 spans 16 residues. Germline V CDR1 and CDR2: MNHEY, SVGAGI. The CDR3 reads CASSYSGTISGNTIYF. CDR3 bases: TGTGCCAGCAGTTACTCGGGGACAATCTCTGGAAACACCATATATTTT.